This T cell receptor beta chain came from a study of sequential checkpoint blockade in melanoma. This CDR3 has 15 amino acids. CDR1 and CDR2 (germline): MNHNY, SVGAGI (reference sequence). V was clipped by 0 bases and J by 6 bases, with 14 bases between them. Assay: immunoSEQ multiplex PCR; the TCRdb copy retains only in-frame clones and omits some. The sample has more than 11,000 clones, 52% seen once; the top ten hold about a sixth. Treatment reported: randomized to nivolumab then ipilimumab (arm A) or the reverse (arm B). Live CD3+CD8+ CD19− CD56− cells were sorted from PBMCs. The receptor comes from a human donor with melanoma. Sequenced material: CD8+ T cells sorted from blood (inferred from file names), taken from a patient given nivolumab and ipilimumab in sequence. This rearrangement joins TRBV6-6 to TRBJ1-2; no clear D. CDR3 in DNA: TGTGCCAGCAGTTACTCGACGCATGACAAGCATGGCTACACCTTC. It translates to CASSYSTHDKHGYTF.